This is a list of T cell receptor beta chains from one sample in a study of early T cells in non-severe SARS-CoV-2 infection. TCRdb reprocessed the 5' RACE reads with MiXCR, giving one entry per CDR3 protein. Found here are 90,000 to 120,000 distinct CDR3 sequences, around 10% of them singletons; the top ten hold around 8%. Sequenced sample: whole blood. All receptors derive from an adult who was a healthcare worker with PCR-confirmed SARS-CoV-2 infection or an uninfected control (not recorded which). CDR3s include the opening cysteine and the closing phenylalanine or tryptophan. The order of the fields is clone size, J gene, V gene, D gene, CDR3 DNA, CDR3 protein. D genes are given only for firm matches. Size tells how often a clone was seen (once, few, many) or the class of an expanded clone, and some rows leave it out.

clone size: many
J gene: TRBJ1-5
V gene: TRBV19
D gene: .
CDR3 DNA: TGTGCCAGTAGTTGGACCGGACAGACCAATCAGCCCCAGCATTTT
CDR3 protein: CASSWTGQTNQPQHF

clone size: many
J gene: TRBJ2-5
V gene: TRBV15
D gene: .
CDR3 DNA: TGTGCCACCAGCAGATTAAATGGCCAAGAGACCCAGTACTTC
CDR3 protein: CATSRLNGQETQYF

clone size: many
J gene: TRBJ1-2
V gene: TRBV7-9
D gene: .
CDR3 DNA: TGTGCCAGCAGCCCTCCACCCCCCGATGGCTACACCTTC
CDR3 protein: CASSPPPPDGYTF

clone size: few
J gene: TRBJ2-5
V gene: TRBV7-9
D gene: .
CDR3 DNA: TGTGCCAGCAGCTTAATGGGGGGTCAAGAGACCCAGTACTTC
CDR3 protein: CASSLMGGQETQYF

clone size: few
J gene: TRBJ2-2
V gene: TRBV4-1
D gene: TRBD1
CDR3 DNA: TGCGCCAGCAGCCATGGGGACAGGGCGACCGGGGAGCTGTTTTTT
CDR3 protein: CASSHGDRATGELFF

clone size: few
J gene: TRBJ2-7
V gene: TRBV12-3/TRBV12-4
D gene: .
CDR3 DNA: TGTGCCAGCAGCGGTGGGTCCGAGCAGTACTTC
CDR3 protein: CASSGGSEQYF

clone size: .
J gene: TRBJ2-1
V gene: TRBV11-2
D gene: .
CDR3 DNA: TGTGCCAGCAGCTTAGTTCGGGGCTCCTACAATGAGCAGTTCTTC
CDR3 protein: CASSLVRGSYNEQFF

clone size: few
J gene: TRBJ2-1
V gene: TRBV21-1
D gene: .
CDR3 DNA: TGTGCCAGCAGCAAGTCGGATCCCAATGAGCAGTTCTTC
CDR3 protein: CASSKSDPNEQFF

clone size: many
J gene: TRBJ1-5
V gene: TRBV20-1
D gene: .
CDR3 DNA: TGCAGTGCTAGTGGCAGATCTCAGCCCCAGCATTTT
CDR3 protein: CSASGRSQPQHF

clone size: many
J gene: TRBJ2-3
V gene: TRBV29-1
D gene: .
CDR3 DNA: TGCAGCGTTGCTCCCTCAGGGCCGGTGGGAGATACGCAGTATTTT
CDR3 protein: CSVAPSGPVGDTQYF

clone size: .
J gene: TRBJ2-2
V gene: TRBV12-3/TRBV12-4
D gene: .
CDR3 DNA: TGTGCCAGCAGTATAACTCCCGATCTGAACACCGGGGAGCTGTTTTTT
CDR3 protein: CASSITPDLNTGELFF

clone size: few
J gene: TRBJ2-6
V gene: TRBV7-2
D gene: .
CDR3 DNA: TGTGCCAGCAGCCGTTTTGTCGGAAGCTACCCCTCTGGGGCCAACGTCCTGACTTTC
CDR3 protein: CASSRFVGSYPSGANVLTF

clone size: .
J gene: TRBJ1-6
V gene: TRBV7-9
D gene: .
CDR3 DNA: TGTGCCAGCAGCTTACGAGACAGCTCCTATAATTCACCCCTCCACTTT
CDR3 protein: CASSLRDSSYNSPLHF

clone size: many
J gene: TRBJ2-1
V gene: TRBV20-1
D gene: TRBD2
CDR3 DNA: TGCAGTGCTAGAGCTGCTAGCGGGAGGGGCCTAGTCGATGAGCAGTTCTTC
CDR3 protein: CSARAASGRGLVDEQFF

clone size: many
J gene: TRBJ2-3
V gene: TRBV29-1
D gene: TRBD2
CDR3 DNA: TGCAGCGTTGTGACTAGCGGGAGGGCAAATACGCAGTATTTT
CDR3 protein: CSVVTSGRANTQYF

clone size: .
J gene: TRBJ2-3
V gene: TRBV5-1
D gene: TRBD2
CDR3 DNA: TGCGCCAGCAGCTTGGGGAGCGGGAGAAGGGGAGATACGCAGTATTTT
CDR3 protein: CASSLGSGRRGDTQYF

clone size: .
J gene: TRBJ2-3
V gene: TRBV27
D gene: TRBD2
CDR3 DNA: TGTGCCAGCAGTTCCGGACTAGCGGGCAGCACAGATACGCAGTATTTT
CDR3 protein: CASSSGLAGSTDTQYF

clone size: many
J gene: TRBJ2-7
V gene: TRBV10-2
D gene: TRBD1
CDR3 DNA: TGCGCCAGCAGTGACAGGGGGCGCGAGCAGTACTTC
CDR3 protein: CASSDRGREQYF

clone size: many
J gene: TRBJ1-1
V gene: TRBV12-3/TRBV12-4
D gene: .
CDR3 DNA: TGTGCCAGCAGTTTCCCAGGCACTGAAGCTTTCTTT
CDR3 protein: CASSFPGTEAFF

clone size: many
J gene: TRBJ1-5
V gene: TRBV24-1
D gene: .
CDR3 DNA: TGTGCCACCAGTGAGGGTTATAGCAATCAGCCCCAGCATTTT
CDR3 protein: CATSEGYSNQPQHF

clone size: .
J gene: TRBJ2-4
V gene: TRBV20-1
D gene: TRBD1
CDR3 DNA: TGCAGCGCGACAGGGGGAAACATTCAGTACTTC
CDR3 protein: CSATGGNIQYF

clone size: .
J gene: TRBJ2-2
V gene: TRBV10-2
D gene: .
CDR3 DNA: TGCGCCAGCAAGGGAGAGGGAGACACCGGGGAGCTGTTTTTT
CDR3 protein: CASKGEGDTGELFF

clone size: .
J gene: TRBJ2-5
V gene: TRBV28
D gene: TRBD1
CDR3 DNA: TGTGCCAGCAGAAGGACAGGGGCGAGAGAGACCCAGTACTTC
CDR3 protein: CASRRTGARETQYF

clone size: few
J gene: TRBJ1-2
V gene: TRBV5-6
D gene: .
CDR3 DNA: TGTGCCAGCAGCTGGCAGGACTATGGCTACACCTTC
CDR3 protein: CASSWQDYGYTF

clone size: few
J gene: TRBJ2-5
V gene: TRBV28
D gene: .
CDR3 DNA: TGTGCCAGCCATCCGGACAGCGTCCAAGAGACCCAGTACTTC
CDR3 protein: CASHPDSVQETQYF

clone size: many
J gene: TRBJ1-2
V gene: TRBV12-5
D gene: TRBD1
CDR3 DNA: TGTGCTAGTGGTTCCACCGGGACAGGGGGCGTTATGAACTATGGCTACACCTTC
CDR3 protein: CASGSTGTGGVMNYGYTF

clone size: many
J gene: TRBJ2-3
V gene: TRBV4-2
D gene: TRBD2
CDR3 DNA: TGTGCCAGCAGCCAAGTGGGCGCGGGAGTCACAGATACGCAGTATTTT
CDR3 protein: CASSQVGAGVTDTQYF

clone size: many
J gene: TRBJ2-7
V gene: TRBV4-1
D gene: TRBD2
CDR3 DNA: TGCGCCAGCAGCCAAGCCCCTAGCGGACCTTACGAGCAGTACTTC
CDR3 protein: CASSQAPSGPYEQYF

clone size: many
J gene: TRBJ2-5
V gene: TRBV7-8
D gene: .
CDR3 DNA: TGTGCCAGCAGCTTAGAGGCGACAGACCAAGAGACCCAGTACTTC
CDR3 protein: CASSLEATDQETQYF

clone size: .
J gene: TRBJ2-1
V gene: TRBV10-2
D gene: .
CDR3 DNA: TGCGCCAGCACCGGGGGCTCCTACAATGAGCAGTTCTTC
CDR3 protein: CASTGGSYNEQFF

clone size: .
J gene: TRBJ1-4
V gene: TRBV7-9
D gene: .
CDR3 DNA: TGTGCCAGCAGCTCGTTAGGGGCTCTTGAAAAACTGTTTTTT
CDR3 protein: CASSSLGALEKLFF

clone size: few
J gene: TRBJ2-7
V gene: TRBV7-9
D gene: TRBD1
CDR3 DNA: TGTGCCAGCAGCCTGATTCGGGGGAGGACAGGGAAGATCTACGAGCAGTACTTC
CDR3 protein: CASSLIRGRTGKIYEQYF

clone size: many
J gene: TRBJ2-5
V gene: TRBV7-9
D gene: TRBD2
CDR3 DNA: TGTGCCAGTCGTCCTAATAAGACTAGCGCGGTTCGAGAGACCCAGTACTTC
CDR3 protein: CASRPNKTSAVRETQYF

clone size: many
J gene: TRBJ2-4
V gene: TRBV30
D gene: .
CDR3 DNA: TGTGCCTGGAGCAACCCGAGAGGGATTGAGAAAAACATTCAGTACTTC
CDR3 protein: CAWSNPRGIEKNIQYF

clone size: few
J gene: TRBJ1-1
V gene: TRBV12-3/TRBV12-4
D gene: .
CDR3 DNA: TGTGCCAGCAGTTTGAACCAGGAGGCTTTCTTT
CDR3 protein: CASSLNQEAFF

clone size: many
J gene: TRBJ1-5
V gene: TRBV19
D gene: .
CDR3 DNA: TGTGCCAGTACCTCTGGGGCCGGGGGGCCCCAGCATTTT
CDR3 protein: CASTSGAGGPQHF

clone size: few
J gene: TRBJ1-6
V gene: TRBV5-1
D gene: TRBD1
CDR3 DNA: TGCGCCAGCAGCAACTCGGACAGGGGTGAATCACCCCTCCACTTT
CDR3 protein: CASSNSDRGESPLHF

clone size: .
J gene: TRBJ2-3
V gene: TRBV2
D gene: .
CDR3 DNA: TGTGCCAGCAGTGAGGGCACCTCCAGAGACACAGATACGCAGTATTTT
CDR3 protein: CASSEGTSRDTDTQYF

clone size: few
J gene: TRBJ2-1
V gene: TRBV5-6
D gene: TRBD2
CDR3 DNA: TGTGCCAGCAGCTCATTACTAGCGTCGGGCTACAATGAGCAGTTCTTC
CDR3 protein: CASSSLLASGYNEQFF

clone size: many
J gene: TRBJ2-1
V gene: TRBV10-1
D gene: .
CDR3 DNA: TGCGCCAGCAGTCGGGAGCCGGACTACAATGAGCAGTTCTTC
CDR3 protein: CASSREPDYNEQFF

clone size: few
J gene: TRBJ2-5
V gene: TRBV28
D gene: TRBD2
CDR3 DNA: TGTGCCGCGGCTACTAGCGGGGAAGAGACCCAGTACTTC
CDR3 protein: CAAATSGEETQYF

clone size: many
J gene: TRBJ1-6
V gene: TRBV11-1
D gene: .
CDR3 DNA: TGTGCCAGCAGCTTCGCAGACCAAAATTCACCCCTCCACTTT
CDR3 protein: CASSFADQNSPLHF

clone size: .
J gene: TRBJ2-1
V gene: TRBV7-3
D gene: .
CDR3 DNA: TGTGCCAGCAGCGAAGGGGTCGAGCAGTTCTTC
CDR3 protein: CASSEGVEQFF

clone size: few
J gene: TRBJ1-5
V gene: TRBV6-2/TRBV6-3
D gene: .
CDR3 DNA: TGTGCCAGCACCCCCCGTGGCAATCAGCCCCAGCATTTT
CDR3 protein: CASTPRGNQPQHF

clone size: few
J gene: TRBJ1-1
V gene: TRBV30
D gene: TRBD1
CDR3 DNA: TGTGCCTGGAGTTTGGACAGGGCCCCTGAAGCTTTCTTT
CDR3 protein: CAWSLDRAPEAFF